Listed here are 8 T cell receptor beta chains from one sample, sequenced in a study of CXCR3 chemokines and chemotherapy response in bladder cancer. A single record per CDR3 protein comes from TCRdb applying MiXCR to the PCR reads. The sample consists of roughly 2,600 distinct CDR3 sequences, around a tenth of them appearing once. Sampling was conducted from a patient whose treatment included neoadjuvant chemotherapy. The receptors were gathered from a human donor with bladder cancer that responded to neoadjuvant chemotherapy.

This clonotype was counted a few times. V usage is TRBV12-3 or TRBV12-4 and J usage is TRBJ2-2; perhaps TRBD1 as D (6 bases). V lost 0 bases and J 0 bases, leaving 14 bases between the germline ends. The CDR3 has 18 residues. CDR3 sequence (DNA): TGTGCCAGCAGTTTAGCGGGGGTTGGGGGCCCGAACACCGGGGAGCTGTTTTTT. This translates into CASSLAGVGGPNTGELFF.

In its sample, this clonotype ranks as medium-sized. This chain connects TRBV5-4 to TRBJ2-5; tentative D call: TRBD2 (6 bases). V dropped 2 bases and J dropped 5 bases, with 13 bases sitting between them. The CDR3 extends over 14 amino acids. Germline V CDR1 and CDR2: SGHNT, YYREEE (reference sequence). The CDR3 reads CASSFPGVEETQYF. The DNA of the CDR3 is TGTGCCAGCAGCTTCCCGGGAGTTGAGGAGACCCAGTACTTC.

This clonotype has at least ten counts. V and J are TRBV6-5 and TRBJ1-1; D not certain. The CDR3 consists of 14 residues. V was cut by 0 bases and J by 0 bases, with 5 bases left in between. Germline CDR1 reads MNHEY; CDR2 reads SVGAGI. CDR3: CASSYSRMNTEAFF. Written as DNA, the CDR3 is TGTGCCAGCAGTTACTCCCGCATGAACACTGAAGCTTTCTTT.

Within the sample, this clonotype is medium-sized (0.01 to 0.1%). The V gene is TRBV19, the J gene TRBJ2-2; the match to TRBD1 covers 7 bases. Losses at the gene ends were 2 bases for V and 4 bases for J; bases not matched to a gene: 1. The CDR3 sequence is 14 residues long. Per the germline V gene, CDR1 is LNHDA and CDR2 is SQIVND (reference sequence). CDR3 bases: TGTGCCAGTAGTATAACAGGGGTCACCGGGGAGCTGTTTTTT. Protein product: CASSITGVTGELFF.

This clonotype rates as medium-sized. The chain is built from TRBV19 and TRBJ1-1; D remains ambiguous. Trimming pared 6 bases from V and 5 bases from J, leaving 10 bases between. Germline V gives CDR1 LNHDA, CDR2 SQIVND (reference sequence). The CDR3 has 12 residues. The CDR3 here is CASSGLRTEAFF. Here the CDR3 DNA reads TGTGCCAGTAGCGGACTGCGAACTGAAGCTTTCTTT.

In this sample, this clonotype is medium-sized (0.01 to 0.1%). CDR3 amino acids: CASSLSALGYQPQHF. CDR3 coding DNA: TGTGCCAGCAGCTTATCCGCGTTGGGTTATCAGCCCCAGCATTTT. V is TRBV7-2 and J is TRBJ1-5; no clear D gene. Germline V gene lookup returns CDR1 SGHTA and CDR2 FQGNSA. The CDR3 is made up of 15 amino acids. With 2 bases removed from V and 5 bases from J, the gap between germline ends came to 13 bases. Variable domain in full (rest from reference TRBV7-2 and TRBJ1-5): GAGVSQSPSNKVTEKGKDVELRCDPISGHTALYWYRQSLGQGLEFLIYFQGNSAPDKSGLPSDRFSAERTGGSVSTLTIQRTQQEDSAVYLCASSLSALGYQPQHFGDGTRLSIL.

This clonotype has only a few counts. In DNA, the CDR3 is TGTGCCAGCACCAGGAGACAGGGACTTAACGATTCACCCCTCCACTTT. Its translation: CASTRRQGLNDSPLHF. The chain joins TRBV7-9 to TRBJ1-6; 7 bases map to TRBD1. CDR3 size: 16 residues. Germline trimming cut 7 bases from V and 8 bases from J; bases unmatched to any gene: 14. Germline CDR1 and CDR2: SEHNR and FQNEAQ (reference sequence).

Ten or more counts support this clonotype. The chain couples TRBV6-5 to TRBJ2-1, with 7 bases matching TRBD1. V shed 5 bases, J shed 9 bases, and the junction held 4 bases outside the gene matches. The CDR3 runs 12 residues. Germline V gives CDR1 MNHEY, CDR2 SVGAGI. CDR3 loop: CASSRNRGEQFF. The CDR3, as DNA: TGTGCCAGCAGTCGAAACAGGGGTGAGCAGTTCTTC.